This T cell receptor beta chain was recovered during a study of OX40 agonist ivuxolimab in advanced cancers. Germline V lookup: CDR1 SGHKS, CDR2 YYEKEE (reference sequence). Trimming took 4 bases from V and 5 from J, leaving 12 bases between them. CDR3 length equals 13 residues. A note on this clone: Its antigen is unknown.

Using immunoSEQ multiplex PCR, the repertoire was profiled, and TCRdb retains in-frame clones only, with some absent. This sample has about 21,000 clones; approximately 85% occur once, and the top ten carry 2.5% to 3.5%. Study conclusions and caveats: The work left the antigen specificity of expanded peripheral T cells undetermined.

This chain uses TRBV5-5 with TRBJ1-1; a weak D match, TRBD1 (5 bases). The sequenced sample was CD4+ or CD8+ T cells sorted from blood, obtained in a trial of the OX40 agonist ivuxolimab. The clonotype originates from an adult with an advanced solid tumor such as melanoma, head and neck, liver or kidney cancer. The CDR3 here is CASSLRRGTEAFF. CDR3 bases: TGTGCCAGCAGCCTAAGGAGGGGTACTGAAGCTTTCTTT. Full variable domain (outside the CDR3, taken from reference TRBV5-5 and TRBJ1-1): DAGVTQSPTHLIKTRGQQVTLRCSPISGHKSVSWYQQVLGQGPQFIFQYYEKEERGRGNFPDRFSARQFPNYSSELNVNALLLGDSALYLCASSLRRGTEAFFGQGTRLTVV.